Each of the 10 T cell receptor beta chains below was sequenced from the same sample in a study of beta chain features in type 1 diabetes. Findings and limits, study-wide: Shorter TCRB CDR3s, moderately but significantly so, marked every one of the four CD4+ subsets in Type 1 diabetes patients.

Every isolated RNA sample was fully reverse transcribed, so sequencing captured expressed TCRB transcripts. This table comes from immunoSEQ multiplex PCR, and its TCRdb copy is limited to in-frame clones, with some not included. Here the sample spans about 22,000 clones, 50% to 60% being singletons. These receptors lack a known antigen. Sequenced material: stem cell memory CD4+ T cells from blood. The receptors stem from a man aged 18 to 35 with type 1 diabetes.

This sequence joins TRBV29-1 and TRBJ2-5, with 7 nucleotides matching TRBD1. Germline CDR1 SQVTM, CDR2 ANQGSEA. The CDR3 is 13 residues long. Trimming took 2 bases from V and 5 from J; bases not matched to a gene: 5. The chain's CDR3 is CSVESYRGETQYF. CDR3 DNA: TGCAGCGTTGAATCATACAGGGGCGAGACCCAGTACTTC.

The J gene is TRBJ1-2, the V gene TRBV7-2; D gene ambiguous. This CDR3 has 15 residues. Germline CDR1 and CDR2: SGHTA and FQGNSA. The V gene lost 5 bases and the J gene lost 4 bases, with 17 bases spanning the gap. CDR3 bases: TGTGCCAGCAGCGAACCCTACTCGAGAACCTATGGCTACACCTTC. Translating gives CASSEPYSRTYGYTF.

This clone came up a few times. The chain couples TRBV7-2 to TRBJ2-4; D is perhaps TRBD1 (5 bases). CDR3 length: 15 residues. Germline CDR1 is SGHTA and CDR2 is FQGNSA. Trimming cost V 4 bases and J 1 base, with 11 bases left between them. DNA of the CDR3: TGTGCCAGCAGCTGGCCAGGGCTTGCCAAAAACATTCAGTACTTC. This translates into CASSWPGLAKNIQYF.

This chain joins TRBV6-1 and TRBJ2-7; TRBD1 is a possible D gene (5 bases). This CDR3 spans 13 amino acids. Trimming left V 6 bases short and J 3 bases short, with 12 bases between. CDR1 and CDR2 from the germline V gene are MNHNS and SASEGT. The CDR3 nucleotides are TGTGCCAGCAGCCCAACAGGCTACTACGAGCAGTACTTC. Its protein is CASSPTGYYEQYF.

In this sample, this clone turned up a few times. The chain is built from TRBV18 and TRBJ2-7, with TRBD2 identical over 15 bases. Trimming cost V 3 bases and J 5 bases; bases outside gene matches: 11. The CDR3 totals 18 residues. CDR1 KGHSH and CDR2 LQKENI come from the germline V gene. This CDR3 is CASSPGGLAGGSWDEQYF. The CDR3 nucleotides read TGTGCCAGCTCACCCGGAGGACTAGCGGGGGGGTCTTGGGACGAGCAGTACTTC.

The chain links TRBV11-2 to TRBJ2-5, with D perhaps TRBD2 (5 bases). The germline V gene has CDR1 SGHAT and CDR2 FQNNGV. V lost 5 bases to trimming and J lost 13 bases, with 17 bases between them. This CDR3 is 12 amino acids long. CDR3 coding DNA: TGTGCCAGCAGCGCCGACTCAGCGGCAACGTACTTC. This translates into CASSADSAATYF.

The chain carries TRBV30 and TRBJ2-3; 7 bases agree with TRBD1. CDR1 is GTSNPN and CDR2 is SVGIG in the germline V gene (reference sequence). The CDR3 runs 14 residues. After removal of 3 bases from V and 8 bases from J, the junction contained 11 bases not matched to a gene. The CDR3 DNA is TGTGCCTGGAGCTCGGGCCTCTCAGGGGGTACGCAGTATTTT. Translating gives CAWSSGLSGGTQYF.

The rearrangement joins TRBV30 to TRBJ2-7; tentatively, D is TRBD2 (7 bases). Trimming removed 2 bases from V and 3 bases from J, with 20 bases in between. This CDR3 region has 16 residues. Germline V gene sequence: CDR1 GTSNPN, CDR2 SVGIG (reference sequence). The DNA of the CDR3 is TGTGCCTGGAGTATTGGGCACGGCGGGGGCCGCTACGAGCAGTACTTC. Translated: CAWSIGHGGGRYEQYF.

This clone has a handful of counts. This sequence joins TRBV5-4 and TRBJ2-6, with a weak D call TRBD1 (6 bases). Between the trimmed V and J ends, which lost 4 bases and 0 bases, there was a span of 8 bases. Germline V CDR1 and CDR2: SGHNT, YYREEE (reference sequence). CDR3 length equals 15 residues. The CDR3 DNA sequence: TGTGCCAGCAGCCCCAGGGGCTCTGGGGCCAACGTCCTGACTTTC. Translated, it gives CASSPRGSGANVLTF.

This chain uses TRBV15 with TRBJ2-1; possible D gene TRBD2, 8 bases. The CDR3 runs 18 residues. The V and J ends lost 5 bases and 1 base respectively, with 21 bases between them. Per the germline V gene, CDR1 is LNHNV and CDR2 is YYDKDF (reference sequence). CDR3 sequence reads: CATSHRGGGGPSYNEQFF. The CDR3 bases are TGTGCCACCAGCCATAGAGGGGGCGGGGGGCCTTCCTACAATGAGCAGTTCTTC. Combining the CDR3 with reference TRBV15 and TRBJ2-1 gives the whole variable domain DAMVIQNPRYQVTQFGKPVTLSCSQTLNHNVMYWYQQKSSQAPKLLFHYYDKDFNNEADTPDNFQSRRPNTSFCFLDIRSPGLGDTAMYLCATSHRGGGGPSYNEQFFGPGTRLTVL.